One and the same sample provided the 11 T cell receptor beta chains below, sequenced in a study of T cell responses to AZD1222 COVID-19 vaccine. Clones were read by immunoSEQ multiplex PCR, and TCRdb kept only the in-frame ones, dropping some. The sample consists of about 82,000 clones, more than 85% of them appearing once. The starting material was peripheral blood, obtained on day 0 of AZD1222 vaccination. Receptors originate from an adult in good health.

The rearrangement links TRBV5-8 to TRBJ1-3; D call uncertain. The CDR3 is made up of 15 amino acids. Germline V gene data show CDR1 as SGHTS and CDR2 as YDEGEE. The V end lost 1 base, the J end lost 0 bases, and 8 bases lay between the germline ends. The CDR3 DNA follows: TGTGCCAGCAGCTTGTTCCGGATCTCTGGAAACACCATATATTTT. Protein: CASSLFRISGNTIYF.

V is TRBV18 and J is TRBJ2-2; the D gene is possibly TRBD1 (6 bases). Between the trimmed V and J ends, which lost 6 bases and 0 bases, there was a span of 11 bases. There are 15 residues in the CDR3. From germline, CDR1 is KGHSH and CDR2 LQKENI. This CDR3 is CASSPRGANTGELFF. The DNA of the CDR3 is TGTGCCAGCTCCCCCAGGGGAGCGAACACCGGGGAGCTGTTTTTT. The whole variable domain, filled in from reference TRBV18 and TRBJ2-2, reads NAGVMQNPRHLVRRRGQEARLRCSPMKGHSHVYWYRQLPEEGLKFMVYLQKENIIDESGMPKERFSAEFPKEGPSILRIQQVVRGDSAAYFCASSPRGANTGELFFGEGSRLTVL.

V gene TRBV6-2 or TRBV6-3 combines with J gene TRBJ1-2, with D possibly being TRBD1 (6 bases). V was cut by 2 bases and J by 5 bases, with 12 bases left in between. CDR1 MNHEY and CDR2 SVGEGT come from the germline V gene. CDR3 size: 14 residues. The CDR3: CASSYRGGRYGYTF. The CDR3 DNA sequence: TGTGCCAGCAGTTACAGAGGGGGGCGTTATGGCTACACCTTC.

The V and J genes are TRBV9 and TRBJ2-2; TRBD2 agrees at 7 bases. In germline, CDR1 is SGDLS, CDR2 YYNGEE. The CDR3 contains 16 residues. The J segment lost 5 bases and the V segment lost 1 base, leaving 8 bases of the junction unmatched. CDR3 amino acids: CASSVPGQGGTGELFF. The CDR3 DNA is TGTGCCAGCAGCGTACCAGGGCAGGGAGGGACCGGGGAGCTGTTTTTT.

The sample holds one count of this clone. CDR3 nucleotide sequence: TGTGCCATCTCCCTGAACTTCGACGAGCAGTACTTC. Translated: CAISLNFDEQYF. J is TRBJ2-7 and V is TRBV10-3; D remains unclear. The V gene lost 8 bases and the J gene lost 5 bases, with 13 bases spanning the gap. From germline, CDR1 is ENHRY and CDR2 SYGVKD. This CDR3 spans 12 amino acids.

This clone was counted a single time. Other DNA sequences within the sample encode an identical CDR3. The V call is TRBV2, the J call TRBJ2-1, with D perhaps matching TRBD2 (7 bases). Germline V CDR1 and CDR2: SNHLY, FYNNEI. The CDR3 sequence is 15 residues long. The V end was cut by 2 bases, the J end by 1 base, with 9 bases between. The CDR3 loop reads CASSERGASYNEQFF. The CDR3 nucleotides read TGTGCCAGCAGTGAACGGGGGGCGTCCTACAATGAGCAGTTCTTC.

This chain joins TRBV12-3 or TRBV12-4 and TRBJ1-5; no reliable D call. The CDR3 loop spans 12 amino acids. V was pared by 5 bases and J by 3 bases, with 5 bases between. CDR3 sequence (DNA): TGTGCCAGCAGTAGACCCAATCAGCCCCAGCATTTT. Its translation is CASSRPNQPQHF.

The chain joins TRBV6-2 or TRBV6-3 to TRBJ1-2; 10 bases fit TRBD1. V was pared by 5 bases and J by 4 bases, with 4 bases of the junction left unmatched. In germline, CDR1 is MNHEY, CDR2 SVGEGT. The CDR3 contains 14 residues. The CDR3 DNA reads TGTGCCAGCAGTACTCGGACAGGGGGCTATGGCTACACCTTC. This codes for CASSTRTGGYGYTF.

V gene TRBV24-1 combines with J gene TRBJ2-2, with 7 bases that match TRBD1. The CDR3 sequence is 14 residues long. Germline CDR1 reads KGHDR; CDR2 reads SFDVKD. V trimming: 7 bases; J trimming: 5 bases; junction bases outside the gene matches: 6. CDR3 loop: CATRNGRGTGELFF. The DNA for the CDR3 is TGTGCCACCAGAAATGGCAGGGGGACCGGGGAGCTGTTTTTT.

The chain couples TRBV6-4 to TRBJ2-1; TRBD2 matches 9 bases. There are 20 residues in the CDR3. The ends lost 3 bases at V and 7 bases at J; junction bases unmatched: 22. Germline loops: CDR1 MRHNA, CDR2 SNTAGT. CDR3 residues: CASSEPERGADSTASNEQFF. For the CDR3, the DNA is TGTGCCAGCAGTGAACCCGAGCGGGGGGCCGATTCCACAGCTTCTAATGAGCAGTTCTTC.

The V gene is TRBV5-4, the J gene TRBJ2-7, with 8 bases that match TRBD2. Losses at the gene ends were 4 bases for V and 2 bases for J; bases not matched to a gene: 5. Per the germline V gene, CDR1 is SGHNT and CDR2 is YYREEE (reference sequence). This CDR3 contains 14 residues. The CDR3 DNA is TGTGCCAGCAGCCCCGGGAGGGGAACCTACGAGCAGTACTTC. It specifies CASSPGRGTYEQYF.